The sequence of this T cell receptor beta chain was determined in a study of tumor-infiltrating lymphocytes in oesophageal squamous cell carcinoma. The CDR3 runs 14 residues. V lost 6 bases and J lost 1; bases outside the gene matches: 3. TCRdb redid the calling of the PCR reads with MiXCR, one entry per CDR3 protein. Of 12,000 or so distinct CDR3 sequences detected, around 52% appear once; the ten largest clones hold 30% to 40%. The sequenced sample consisted of esophageal tumor tissue. The sequence was collected from a female donor with esophageal squamous cell carcinoma. The rearrangement links TRBV12-3 or TRBV12-4 to TRBJ1-5; 7 bases agree with TRBD1. The CDR3 DNA is TGTGCCAGCAGCAAGGACAGGAGCAATCAGCCCCAGCATTTT. It codes for CASSKDRSNQPQHF.